What follows are 27 T cell receptor beta chains derived from one specimen sequenced in a study of technical replicates of blood from a handful of donors. Produced via immunoSEQ multiplex PCR; TCRdb's table is partial and in-frame only. This table holds roughly 87,000 clones, over 75% found once. Source material: T cells isolated from PBMCs. All receptors come from a human donor in good health.

The V gene is TRBV4-1, the J gene TRBJ2-7; 8 bases line up with TRBD2. V lost 1 base to trimming and J lost 2 bases; unmatched junction nucleotides: 1. CDR3 length equals 14 residues. Germline assignment: CDR1 MGHRA and CDR2 YSYEKL. The DNA of the CDR3 is TGCGCCAGCAGCCAAGGGGGACTAGCCTACGAGCAGTACTTC. It is translated as CASSQGGLAYEQYF.

The genes are TRBV30 and TRBJ2-1; D is undetermined. This CDR3 is 15 amino acids long. V lost 0 bases and J 1 base, leaving 10 bases between the germline ends. The germline gives CDR1 GTSNPN, CDR2 SVGIG (reference sequence). The CDR3 bases are TGTGCCTGGAGTGTTAAAGCATGGTCCTACAATGAGCAGTTCTTC. Translating it yields CAWSVKAWSYNEQFF.

V usage is TRBV10-2 and J usage is TRBJ2-7, with 7 bases aligning to TRBD1. CDR3 length: 14 residues. Germline CDR1 is WSHSY and CDR2 is SAAADI. Trimming at V came to 7 bases and at J to 3 bases, leaving 9 bases not matched to a gene. CDR3 DNA: TGCGCCAGCACTTTTGACAGGGAGATCTACGAGCAGTACTTC. Translation gives CASTFDREIYEQYF.

This chain uses TRBV6-5 with TRBJ1-5; D not resolved. Germline values: CDR1 MNHEY, CDR2 SVGAGI. CDR3 length: 14 amino acids. The V and J ends lost 2 bases and 0 bases respectively, with 5 bases between them. The DNA of the CDR3 is TGTGCCAGCAGTTACCAGTATAGCAATCAGCCCCAGCATTTT. It specifies CASSYQYSNQPQHF.

The rearrangement uses TRBV7-9 and TRBJ1-5, with 7 nucleotides matching TRBD1. Trimming removed 11 bases from V and 4 bases from J; junction bases left unmatched: 11. The germline V gene encodes CDR1 SEHNR and CDR2 FQNEAQ (reference sequence). There are 14 residues in the CDR3. In DNA form, the CDR3 reads TGTGCCGCCTGGGACACACAGGGGAATCAGCCCCAGCATTTT. Protein product: CAAWDTQGNQPQHF.

This chain uses TRBV5-6 with TRBJ2-7; 8 bases are a match to TRBD2. V dropped 2 bases and J dropped 2; count of bases not matched to a gene: 0. This CDR3 spans 13 amino acids. Germline V gives CDR1 SGHDT, CDR2 YYEEEE. The CDR3 coding sequence is TGTGCCAGCAGCTTTAGCGGGGCCTACGAGCAGTACTTC. This gives the protein CASSFSGAYEQYF.

The CDR3 sequence: CASSSRTSGSTGSYNEQFF. The CDR3 DNA reads as TGTGCCAGCAGCTCTAGGACTAGCGGGAGTACTGGGTCCTACAATGAGCAGTTCTTC. The chain carries TRBV5-4 and TRBJ2-1; 13 bases are a match to TRBD2. Looked up from germline, CDR1 is SGHNT and CDR2 is YYREEE (reference sequence). The ends lost 3 bases at V and 1 base at J; junction bases unmatched: 10. The CDR3 runs 19 residues. Looking up the rest from reference TRBV5-4 and TRBJ2-1 gives the full variable domain: ETGVTQSPTHLIKTRGQQVTLRCSSQSGHNTVSWYQQALGQGPQFIFQYYREEENGRGNFPPRFSGLQFPNYSSELNVNALELDDSALYLCASSSRTSGSTGSYNEQFFGPGTRLTVL.

For the CDR3, the DNA is TGTGCCAGCAGCCCGTCTAGTCGGGCGGGAGGGCCTGAGCAGTTCTTC. As protein: CASSPSSRAGGPEQFF. The gene calls are TRBV9 and TRBJ2-1, with 9 bases matching TRBD2. The trim removed 4 bases at V and 9 bases at J, leaving 14 bases unmatched. This CDR3 comprises 16 residues. The germline gives CDR1 SGDLS, CDR2 YYNGEE.

The chain couples TRBV27 to TRBJ2-4; a weak D match, TRBD2 (6 bases). Germline assignment: CDR1 MNHEY and CDR2 SMNVEV (reference sequence). Between the trimmed V and J ends, which lost 5 bases and 1 base, there was a span of 9 bases. CDR3 length: 14 amino acids. The CDR3 loop reads CASSLGGAKNIQYF. The CDR3 bases are TGTGCCAGCAGTCTCGGGGGTGCCAAAAACATTCAGTACTTC.

The rearrangement uses TRBV5-6 and TRBJ2-1; 13 bases align to TRBD2. Germline V gives CDR1 SGHDT, CDR2 YYEEEE. V shed 2 bases, J shed 7 bases, and the junction held 9 bases outside the gene matches. This CDR3 spans 17 amino acids. DNA of the CDR3: TGTGCCAGCAGCTTTATAAGTGAACTAGCGGGGGGGAATGAGCAGTTCTTC. Translating it yields CASSFISELAGGNEQFF.

This sequence joins TRBV9 and TRBJ2-3, with 10 bases that match TRBD2. J was trimmed by 2 bases and V by 4 bases; bases with no gene match: 16. CDR3 length equals 19 residues. The germline gives CDR1 SGDLS, CDR2 YYNGEE. This chain's CDR3 is CASSPNLGTSAKSTDTQYF. As DNA, the CDR3 is TGTGCCAGCAGCCCCAACCTAGGGACTAGCGCAAAATCCACAGATACGCAGTATTTT.

This chain joins TRBV27 and TRBJ2-7; weak D call: TRBD2 (5 bases). This CDR3 has 14 residues. V lost 0 bases, J lost 4 bases, and 10 bases lay in between. Germline V lookup: CDR1 MNHEY, CDR2 SMNVEV (reference sequence). The CDR3: CASSLSGSRYEQYF. The CDR3 DNA follows: TGTGCCAGCAGTTTATCGGGGAGCAGGTACGAGCAGTACTTC.

The chain links TRBV11-3 to TRBJ2-3, with 14 bases matching TRBD2. The CDR3 spans 17 residues. CDR1 is SGHNT and CDR2 is YENEEA in the germline V gene. Germline trimming cut 1 base from V and 6 bases from J; bases unmatched to any gene: 6. This CDR3 is CASSLGTSGGPVDTQYF. DNA of the CDR3: TGTGCCAGCAGCTTAGGGACTAGCGGGGGGCCGGTGGATACGCAGTATTTT.

Only one count was recorded for this clone. J is TRBJ2-1 and V is TRBV15; D gene ambiguous. The CDR3 loop spans 16 amino acids. Per germline, CDR1 LNHNV and CDR2 YYDKDF (reference sequence). Trimming cost V 3 bases and J 0 bases, with 12 bases left between them. The CDR3 DNA reads TGTGCCACCAGCAGGGAGCGTCTGAGCTCCTACAATGAGCAGTTCTTC. It translates to CATSRERLSSYNEQFF.

A remark on this clone: The junction does not match germline at one end; this may be a read error. The chain has TRBV7-7 and TRBJ2-5; TRBD1 matches at 9 bases. There are 17 residues in the CDR3. Germline V gene sequence: CDR1 SSHAT, CDR2 FNYEAQ (reference sequence). Here the CDR3 DNA reads TGTGCTAGCAGCTTAAGGGGGGACAGGGAGGTTTCAGAGACCCAGTACTTC. Translation: CASSLRGDREVSETQYF.

The V call is TRBV5-1, the J call TRBJ1-1, with TRBD1 identical over 7 bases. The CDR3 covers 14 residues. Germline V lookup: CDR1 SGHRS, CDR2 YFSETQ. The trim removed 2 bases at V and 4 bases at J, leaving 5 bases unmatched. The CDR3 spells CASSLQGTGTEAFF. CDR3 DNA sequence: TGCGCCAGCAGCTTACAGGGGACGGGCACTGAAGCTTTCTTT.

J is TRBJ1-5 and V is TRBV19; D perhaps matches TRBD1 (5 bases). V lost 3 bases to trimming and J lost 0 bases, with 6 bases between them. The CDR3 totals 14 residues. Per the germline V gene, CDR1 is LNHDA and CDR2 is SQIVND (reference sequence). The CDR3 coding sequence is TGTGCCAGTAGTATCGACAGTAGCAATCAGCCCCAGCATTTT. This translates into CASSIDSSNQPQHF.

The chain couples TRBV7-3 to TRBJ2-5; 10 bases are a match to TRBD2. CDR1 SGHTA and CDR2 FQGTGA come from the germline V gene. CDR3 length: 15 amino acids. The trim removed 6 bases at V and 4 bases at J, leaving 8 bases unmatched. As DNA, the CDR3 is TGTGCCAGCAGTCCCAGCGGGAGGGTGGTAGAGACCCAGTACTTC. Its protein is CASSPSGRVVETQYF.

The chain uses TRBV5-3 and TRBJ2-3; 12 bases are a match to TRBD2. Being an ORF, TRBV5-3 has a function that is uncertain. V trimming: 8 bases; J trimming: 2 bases; junction bases outside the gene matches: 6. The CDR3 is 15 amino acids. The CDR3: CARERTSGTTDTQYF. DNA of the CDR3: TGTGCCAGGGAGAGGACTAGCGGGACCACAGATACGCAGTATTTT.

The V gene is TRBV5-5, the J gene TRBJ2-2; D is possibly TRBD1 (5 bases). This CDR3 has 14 amino acids. Deletions cut 0 bases from V and 3 bases from J, with 6 bases between. Germline V lookup: CDR1 SGHKS, CDR2 YYEKEE (reference sequence). CDR3 coding DNA: TGTGCCAGCAGCTTGGGGACATACACCGGGGAGCTGTTTTTT. It is translated as CASSLGTYTGELFF.

The sample holds one count of this clone. V and J are TRBV30 and TRBJ2-7; 8 bases match TRBD2. Germline V gives CDR1 GTSNPN, CDR2 SVGIG (reference sequence). The CDR3 consists of 14 residues. V shed 5 bases, J shed 3 bases, and the junction held 9 bases outside the gene matches. The CDR3 protein is CAWGAGETFYEQYF. CDR3 DNA: TGTGCCTGGGGAGCGGGAGAGACCTTCTACGAGCAGTACTTC.

J is TRBJ1-5 and V is TRBV27; TRBD1 agrees at 10 bases. CDR1 MNHEY and CDR2 SMNVEV come from the germline V gene (reference sequence). The CDR3 sequence is 20 residues long. J was trimmed by 0 bases and V by 5 bases; bases with no gene match: 16. CDR3 DNA sequence: TGTGCCAGCAGTCCGTACGGGACAGGGGTAGGGGGTCATAGCAATCAGCCCCAGCATTTT. Translation gives CASSPYGTGVGGHSNQPQHF.

The rearrangement links TRBV5-8 to TRBJ1-5; 8 nucleotides match TRBD1. This CDR3 is 13 amino acids long. Trimming cost V 7 bases and J 7 bases; bases outside gene matches: 7. CDR1 is SGHTS, CDR2 YDEGEE, per germline. DNA of the CDR3: TGTGCCAGCGACAGGGGAGGAGGACAGCCCCAGCATTTT. Translating it yields CASDRGGGQPQHF.

V is TRBV5-6 and J is TRBJ1-2, with D perhaps matching TRBD1 (6 bases). The germline CDR1 and CDR2 sequences are SGHDT and YYEEEE. With 0 bases removed from V and 8 bases from J, the gap between germline ends came to 11 bases. CDR3 length: 13 residues. The CDR3 sequence is CASSLGQALGYTF. The DNA of the CDR3 is TGTGCCAGCAGCTTGGGACAGGCCCTCGGCTACACCTTC. Variable domain in full (rest from reference TRBV5-6 and TRBJ1-2): DAGVTQSPTHLIKTRGQQVTLRCSPKSGHDTVSWYQQALGQGPQFIFQYYEEEERQRGNFPDRFSGHQFPNYSSELNVNALLLGDSALYLCASSLGQALGYTFGSGTRLTVV.

V and J are TRBV27 and TRBJ2-7, with D perhaps matching TRBD2 (6 bases). The V and J ends lost 4 bases and 4 bases respectively, with 11 bases between them. The CDR3 totals 13 residues. The germline CDR1 and CDR2 sequences are MNHEY and SMNVEV (reference sequence). The CDR3 loop reads CASSSNSGYEQYF. In nucleotides, the CDR3 is TGTGCCAGCAGTTCCAACAGCGGGTACGAGCAGTACTTC.

This chain links TRBV14 with TRBJ2-3, with 7 bases fitting TRBD2. The trim removed 4 bases at V and 8 bases at J, leaving 3 bases unmatched. The CDR3 runs to 12 residues. Germline lookup yields CDR1 SGHDN and CDR2 FVKESK. The CDR3 region is CASSLSGGTQYF. CDR3 nucleotide sequence: TGTGCCAGCAGCCTATCGGGGGGTACGCAGTATTTT.

This chain links TRBV29-1 with TRBJ1-2; D gene uncertain. V was trimmed by 4 bases and J by 7 bases, leaving 10 bases between them. There are 11 residues in the CDR3. Per germline, CDR1 SQVTM and CDR2 ANQGSEA. The CDR3 nucleotides read TGCAGCGTTGCGAGGGATCCTGGCTACACCTTC. Amino acids: CSVARDPGYTF.